This T cell receptor (beta chain) was observed in a study of beta chain features in type 1 diabetes. Study observations and caveats: Patients with Type 1 diabetes showed moderately but significantly shorter TCRB CDR3s in all four CD4+ subsets.

Reverse transcribing all isolated RNA meant expressed TCRB transcripts were sequenced. Generated by immunoSEQ multiplex PCR, the TCRdb table keeps only in-frame clones and is missing some. The table records 120,000 to 150,000 clones, more than 10% of them present only once. Ten or more counts support this clone. No antigen is known for it. Material: central memory CD4+ T cells from blood. The sequence was obtained from a man younger than 35 with type 1 diabetes.

The CDR3 nucleotides are TGCAGTGCTAGCGTAGAATATGGCTACACCTTC. Translating gives CSASVEYGYTF. The chain has TRBV20-1 and TRBJ1-2; D remains unclear. V was pared by 3 bases and J by 5 bases, with 7 bases between. CDR3 length: 11 amino acids. The V gene's germline CDR1 is DFQATT and CDR2 SNEGSKA (reference sequence).